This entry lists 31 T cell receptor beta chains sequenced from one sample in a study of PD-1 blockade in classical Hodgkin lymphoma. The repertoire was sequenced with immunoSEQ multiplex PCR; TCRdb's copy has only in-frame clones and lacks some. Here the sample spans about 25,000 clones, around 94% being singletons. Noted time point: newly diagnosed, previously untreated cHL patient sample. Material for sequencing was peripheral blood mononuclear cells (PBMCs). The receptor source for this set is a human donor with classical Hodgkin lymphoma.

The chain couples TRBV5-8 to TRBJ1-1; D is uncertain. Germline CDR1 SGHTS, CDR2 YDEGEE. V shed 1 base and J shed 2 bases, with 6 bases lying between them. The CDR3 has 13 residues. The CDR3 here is CASSLILNTEAFF. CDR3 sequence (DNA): TGTGCCAGCAGCTTGATCCTCAACACTGAAGCTTTCTTT.

The CDR3 coding sequence is TGTGCCAGCAGCGGCGACAGGGGGAACACTGAAGCTTTCTTT. This translates into CASSGDRGNTEAFF. This chain joins TRBV5-6 and TRBJ1-1; TRBD1 agrees at 8 bases. The CDR3 is 14 residues long. The V gene end was trimmed by 4 bases and the J gene end by 1 base; junction bases not matched to a gene: 3. Germline V gene sequence: CDR1 SGHDT, CDR2 YYEEEE.

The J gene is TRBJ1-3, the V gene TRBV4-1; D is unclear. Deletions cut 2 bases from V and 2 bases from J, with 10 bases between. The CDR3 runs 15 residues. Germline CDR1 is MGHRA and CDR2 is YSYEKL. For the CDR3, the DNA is TGCGCCAGCAGCCAAATCTGGGTTCCTGGAAACACCATATATTTT. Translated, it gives CASSQIWVPGNTIYF.

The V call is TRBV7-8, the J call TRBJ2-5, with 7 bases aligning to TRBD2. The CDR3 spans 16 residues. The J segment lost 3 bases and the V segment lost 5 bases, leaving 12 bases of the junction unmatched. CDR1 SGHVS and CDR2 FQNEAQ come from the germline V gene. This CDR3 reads CASSVSTSRREETQYF. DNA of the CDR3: TGTGCCAGCAGCGTCTCGACTAGCCGGCGTGAAGAGACCCAGTACTTC.

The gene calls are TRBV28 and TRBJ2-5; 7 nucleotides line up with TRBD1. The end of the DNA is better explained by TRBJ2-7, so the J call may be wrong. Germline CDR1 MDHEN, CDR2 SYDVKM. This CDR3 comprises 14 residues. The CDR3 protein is CASSLRGQTYEQYF. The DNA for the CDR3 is TGTGCCAGCAGTTTAAGGGGACAGACGTACGAGCAGTACTTC.

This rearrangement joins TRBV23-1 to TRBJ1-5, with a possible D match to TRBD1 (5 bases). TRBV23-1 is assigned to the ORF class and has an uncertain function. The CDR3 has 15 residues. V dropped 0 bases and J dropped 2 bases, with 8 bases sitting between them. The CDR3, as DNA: TGCGCCAGCAGTCAATCGAGGGGCCGCAATCAGCCCCAGCATTTT. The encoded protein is CASSQSRGRNQPQHF.

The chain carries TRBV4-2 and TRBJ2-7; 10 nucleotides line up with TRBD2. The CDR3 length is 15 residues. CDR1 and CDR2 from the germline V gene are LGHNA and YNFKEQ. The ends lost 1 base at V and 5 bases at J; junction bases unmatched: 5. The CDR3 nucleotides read TGTGCCAGCAGCCAAGTAGCTAGCGGGGGCCACGAGCAGTACTTC. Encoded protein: CASSQVASGGHEQYF.

The CDR3 protein is CASSFNTGELFF. CDR3 DNA sequence: TGTGCCAGCAGTTTCAACACCGGGGAGCTGTTTTTT. The chain is built from TRBV27 and TRBJ2-2; D gene ambiguous. V lost 3 bases and J 2 bases, leaving 1 base between the germline ends. CDR1 MNHEY and CDR2 SMNVEV come from the germline V gene (reference sequence). The CDR3 spans 12 residues.

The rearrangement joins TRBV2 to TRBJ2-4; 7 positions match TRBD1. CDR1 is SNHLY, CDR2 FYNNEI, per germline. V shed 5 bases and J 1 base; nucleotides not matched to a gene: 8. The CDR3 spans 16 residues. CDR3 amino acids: CASSLLSRGAKNIQYF. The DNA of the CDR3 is TGTGCCAGCAGTCTCTTAAGCAGGGGGGCCAAAAACATTCAGTACTTC.

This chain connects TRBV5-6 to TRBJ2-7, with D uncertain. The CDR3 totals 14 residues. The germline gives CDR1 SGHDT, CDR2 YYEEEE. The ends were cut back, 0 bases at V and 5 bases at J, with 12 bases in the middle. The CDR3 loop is CASSLVSVGNEQYF. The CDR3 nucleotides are TGTGCCAGCAGCTTGGTTAGTGTGGGTAACGAGCAGTACTTC. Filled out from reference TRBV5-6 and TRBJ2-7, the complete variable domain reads DAGVTQSPTHLIKTRGQQVTLRCSPKSGHDTVSWYQQALGQGPQFIFQYYEEEERQRGNFPDRFSGHQFPNYSSELNVNALLLGDSALYLCASSLVSVGNEQYFGPGTRLTVT.

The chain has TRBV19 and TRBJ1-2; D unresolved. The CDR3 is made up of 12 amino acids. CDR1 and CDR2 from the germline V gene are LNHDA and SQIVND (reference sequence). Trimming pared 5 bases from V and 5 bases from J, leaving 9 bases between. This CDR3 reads CASSVGPYGYTF. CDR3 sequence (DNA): TGTGCCAGTAGTGTCGGGCCATATGGCTACACCTTC.

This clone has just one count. CDR3 DNA sequence: TGTGCCAGCAGTTATCTCGATGGCTACACCTTC. This translates into CASSYLDGYTF. This chain uses TRBV6-6 with TRBJ1-2; the D is unclear. V lost 3 bases and J 6 bases, leaving 5 bases between the germline ends. The germline V gene has CDR1 MNHNY and CDR2 SVGAGI (reference sequence). This CDR3 is 11 amino acids long.

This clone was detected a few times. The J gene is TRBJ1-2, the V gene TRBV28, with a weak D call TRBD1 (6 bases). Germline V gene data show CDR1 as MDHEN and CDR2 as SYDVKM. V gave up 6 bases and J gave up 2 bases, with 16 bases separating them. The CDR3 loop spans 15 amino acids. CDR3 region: CASSPQGRLNYGYTF. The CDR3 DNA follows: TGTGCCAGCAGCCCCCAGGGGAGGCTAAACTATGGCTACACCTTC.

The CDR3 DNA reads as TGTGCCAGCAGCTTTTCTAGGAGTCGAGGGACAGATACGCAGTATTTT. Encoded protein: CASSFSRSRGTDTQYF. The chain employs TRBV7-6 and TRBJ2-3; the D gene is possibly TRBD2 (5 bases). Trimming pared 3 bases from V and 3 bases from J, leaving 16 bases between. The CDR3 length is 16 residues. Germline values: CDR1 SGHVS, CDR2 FNYEAQ.

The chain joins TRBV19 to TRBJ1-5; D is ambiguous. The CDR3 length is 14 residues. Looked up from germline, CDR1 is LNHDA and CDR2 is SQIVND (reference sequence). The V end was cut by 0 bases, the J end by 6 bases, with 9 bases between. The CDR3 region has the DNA TGTGCCAGTAGTATAGATGTTGGGAGTCAGCCCCAGCATTTT. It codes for CASSIDVGSQPQHF. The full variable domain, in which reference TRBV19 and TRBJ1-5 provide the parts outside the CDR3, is DGGITQSPKYLFRKEGQNVTLSCEQNLNHDAMYWYRQDPGQGLRLIYYSQIVNDFQKGDIAEGYSVSREKKESFPLTVTSAQKNPTAFYLCASSIDVGSQPQHFGDGTRLSIL.

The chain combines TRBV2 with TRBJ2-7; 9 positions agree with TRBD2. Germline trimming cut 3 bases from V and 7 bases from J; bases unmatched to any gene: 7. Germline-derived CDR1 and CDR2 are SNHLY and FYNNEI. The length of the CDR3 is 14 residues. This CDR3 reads CASSDGVAGDEQYF. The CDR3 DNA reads TGTGCCAGCAGTGACGGGGTAGCGGGAGATGAGCAGTACTTC.

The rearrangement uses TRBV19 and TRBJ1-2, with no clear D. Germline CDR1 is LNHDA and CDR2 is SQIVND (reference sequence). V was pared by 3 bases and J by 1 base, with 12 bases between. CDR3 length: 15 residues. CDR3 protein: CASSIFSAINYGYTF. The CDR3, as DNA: TGTGCCAGTAGTATTTTCAGCGCCATTAACTATGGCTACACCTTC.

CDR3 region: CASSMGQGPPSLSEQYF. Here the CDR3 DNA reads TGTGCCAGTAGTATGGGACAGGGGCCACCAAGCCTCAGTGAGCAGTACTTC. The rearrangement uses TRBV19 and TRBJ2-7; 10 positions agree with TRBD1. Trimming at V came to 3 bases and at J to 7 bases, leaving 15 bases not matched to a gene. This CDR3 has 17 residues. Germline loops: CDR1 LNHDA, CDR2 SQIVND (reference sequence). The full variable domain, with the rest looked up from reference TRBV19 and TRBJ2-7, is DGGITQSPKYLFRKEGQNVTLSCEQNLNHDAMYWYRQDPGQGLRLIYYSQIVNDFQKGDIAEGYSVSREKKESFPLTVTSAQKNPTAFYLCASSMGQGPPSLSEQYFGPGTRLTVT.

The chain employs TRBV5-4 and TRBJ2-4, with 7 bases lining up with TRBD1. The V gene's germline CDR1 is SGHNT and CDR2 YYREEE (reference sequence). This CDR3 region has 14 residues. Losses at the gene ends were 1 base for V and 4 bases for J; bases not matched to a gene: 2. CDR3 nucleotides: TGTGCCAGCAGCTTGTTCAGGGGGAAAAACATTCAGTACTTC. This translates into CASSLFRGKNIQYF.

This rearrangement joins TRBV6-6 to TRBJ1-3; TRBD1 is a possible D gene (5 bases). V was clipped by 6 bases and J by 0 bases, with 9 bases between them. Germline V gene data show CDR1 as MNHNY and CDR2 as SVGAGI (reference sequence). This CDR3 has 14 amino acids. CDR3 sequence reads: CASRATVSGNTIYF. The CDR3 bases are TGTGCCAGCAGAGCGACAGTCTCTGGAAACACCATATATTTT.

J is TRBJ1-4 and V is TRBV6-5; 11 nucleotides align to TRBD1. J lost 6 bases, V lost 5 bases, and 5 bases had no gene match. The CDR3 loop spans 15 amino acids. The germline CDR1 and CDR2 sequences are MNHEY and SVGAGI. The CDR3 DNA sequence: TGTGCCAGCAGTCATCCGGGACAGGGGGATGAAAAACTGTTTTTT. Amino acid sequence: CASSHPGQGDEKLFF.

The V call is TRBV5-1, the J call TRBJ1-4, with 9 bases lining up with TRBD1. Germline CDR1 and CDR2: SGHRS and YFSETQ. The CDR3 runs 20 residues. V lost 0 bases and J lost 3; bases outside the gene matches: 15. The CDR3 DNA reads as TGCGCCAGCAGCTTGGGGGACAGGGTCGCGTTTCAGATGTCTAATGAAAAACTGTTTTTT. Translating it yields CASSLGDRVAFQMSNEKLFF.

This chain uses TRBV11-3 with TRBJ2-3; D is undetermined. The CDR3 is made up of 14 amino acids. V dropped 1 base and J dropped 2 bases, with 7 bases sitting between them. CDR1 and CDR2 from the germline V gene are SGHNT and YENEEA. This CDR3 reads CASSLVVSTDTQYF. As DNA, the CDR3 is TGTGCCAGCAGCTTAGTGGTCTCCACAGATACGCAGTATTTT.

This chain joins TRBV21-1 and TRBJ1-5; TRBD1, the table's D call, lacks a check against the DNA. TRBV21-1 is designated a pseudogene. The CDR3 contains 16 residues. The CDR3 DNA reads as TGTGCCAGCAGCAAAGAAGGAAGGGGGCGACAGCAGCCCCAGCATTTT. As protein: CASSKEGRGRQQPQHF.

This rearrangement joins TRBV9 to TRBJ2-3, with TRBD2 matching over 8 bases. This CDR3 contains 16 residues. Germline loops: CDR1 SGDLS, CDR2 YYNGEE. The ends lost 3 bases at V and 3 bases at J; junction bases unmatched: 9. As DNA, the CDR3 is TGTGCCAGCAGCGCAATCAAGGGACTAGGTACAGATACGCAGTATTTT. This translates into CASSAIKGLGTDTQYF.

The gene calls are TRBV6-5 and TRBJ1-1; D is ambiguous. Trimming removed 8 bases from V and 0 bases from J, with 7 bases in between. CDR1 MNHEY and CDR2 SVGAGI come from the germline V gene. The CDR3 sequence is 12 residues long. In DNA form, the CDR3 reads TGTGCCAGCGCTGGTATGAACACTGAAGCTTTCTTT. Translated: CASAGMNTEAFF.

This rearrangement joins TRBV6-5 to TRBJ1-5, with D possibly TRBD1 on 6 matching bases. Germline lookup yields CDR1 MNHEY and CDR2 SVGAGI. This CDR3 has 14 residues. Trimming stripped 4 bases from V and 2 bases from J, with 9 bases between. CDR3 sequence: CASSSGVGNQPQHF. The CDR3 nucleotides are TGTGCCAGCAGTTCAGGGGTGGGCAATCAGCCCCAGCATTTT.

CDR3 region: CASSEPMEKQDPAGYTF. The CDR3 nucleotides read TGCGCCAGCAGTGAGCCAATGGAAAAACAGGACCCGGCGGGCTACACCTTC. This chain links TRBV10-1 with TRBJ1-2; maybe TRBD1 (5 bases). CDR1 and CDR2 (germline): WNHNN, SYGVQD (reference sequence). The length of the CDR3 is 17 residues. V was clipped by 2 bases and J by 8 bases, with 24 bases between them.

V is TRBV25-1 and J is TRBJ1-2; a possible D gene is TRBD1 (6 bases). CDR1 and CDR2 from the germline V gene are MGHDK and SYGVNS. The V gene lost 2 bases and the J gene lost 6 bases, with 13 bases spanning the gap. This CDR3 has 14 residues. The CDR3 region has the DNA TGTGCCAGCAGTGAAACAGGGTTATGGGATGGCTACACCTTC. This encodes CASSETGLWDGYTF.

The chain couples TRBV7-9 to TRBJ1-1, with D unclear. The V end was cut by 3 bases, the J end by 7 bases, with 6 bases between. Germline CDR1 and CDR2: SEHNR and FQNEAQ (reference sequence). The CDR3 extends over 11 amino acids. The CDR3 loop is CASSLGGEAFF. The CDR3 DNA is TGTGCCAGCAGCTTGGGAGGTGAAGCTTTCTTT.

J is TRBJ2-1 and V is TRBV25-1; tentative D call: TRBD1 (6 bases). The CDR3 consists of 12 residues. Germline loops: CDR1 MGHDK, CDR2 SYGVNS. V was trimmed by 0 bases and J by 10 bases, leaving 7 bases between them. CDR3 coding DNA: TGTGCCAGCAGTGAATATGGGACAGAGCAGTTCTTC. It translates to CASSEYGTEQFF.